This TCR beta chain was recorded in a study of T cells and Merkel cell carcinoma outcomes. In regard to this clone: The antigen is not known.

The CDR3 consists of 17 residues. Trimming left V 5 bases short and J 8 bases short, with 25 bases between. Looked up from germline, CDR1 is ENHRY and CDR2 is SYGVKD. Findings and limits, study-wide: Merkel cell carcinoma outcomes were reportedly predicted by repertoire and T-cell density.

The table came from immunoSEQ multiplex PCR; TCRdb's copy has only in-frame clones and leaves some out. This repertoire shows 5,000 to 7,000 clones, 60% to 80% found once; its top ten account for just under 6%. The sample taken for sequencing was tumor tissue from Merkel cell carcinoma. The chain has TRBV10-3 and TRBJ2-1; TRBD1 or TRBD2 may be the D gene (5 bases each). The receptor was isolated from a human donor with Merkel cell carcinoma. DNA of the CDR3: TGTGCCATCAGTCCCACTCTCCGGGACGGAAAATCCGATGAGCAGTTCTTC. Its translation is CAISPTLRDGKSDEQFF.